Here is one TCR beta chain with its context. Assay: immunoSEQ multiplex PCR; the TCRdb copy retains only in-frame clones and omits some. The repertoire includes hundreds of thousands of clones, 90% to 95% of them detected once, and approximately 0.11% sits in the top ten. CD45RO-negative, CCR7-selected cells formed the naive CD8 fraction, which excluded terminally differentiated effector memory CD45RA+ cells. The donor cohort consisted entirely of Caucasian adults residing in Nashville, Tennessee. V gave up 4 bases and J gave up 0 bases; unmatched junction bases: 12. CDR1 and CDR2 from the germline V gene are SQVTM and ANQGSEA. CDR3 length: 17 residues. The data were taken from a study of shared clonotypes between healthy human individuals. Study as a whole: The people who gave samples were a couple of women and a few men aged 18 to 49.

The origin of this receptor is a woman aged 30 to 39 in good health. V and J are TRBV29-1 and TRBJ2-1, with TRBD2 identical over 7 bases. Sequencing was done on a sample of naive CD8+ T cells sorted from blood. The DNA of the CDR3 is TGCAGCGTTGGCCCTAGCGGTTATAGTAGCTCCTACAATGAGCAGTTCTTC. It encodes CSVGPSGYSSSYNEQFF.